A single T cell receptor (beta chain) is shown here with its context. Its antigen is as yet unknown. These data originate in a study of cytotoxic CD8 clonotypes in ibrutinib-treated CLL. Study summary: Overall, about 25 responses were partial and 2 complete; following median 68 months, roughly 15 patients stayed remitted and approximately 12 progressed. Study-level results: Clonality rose at ibrutinib response and fell back toward baseline at progression. Against age-matched healthy donors, baseline clonality ran higher and tracked circulating CD8+ T-cell counts. Shared public clonotypes were rare, and on treatment they either got smaller or stayed the same.

The length of the CDR3 is 13 residues. V lost 6 bases to trimming and J lost 2 bases, with 10 bases between them. Germline CDR1 and CDR2: SGHAT and FQNNGV. TCRdb keeps only in-frame clones here, not all; method: immunoSEQ multiplex PCR. The sample carries about 330,000 clones, around 66% recorded once. Sequenced here: PBMCs, sampled after 36 months of ibrutinib treatment. This TCR was sampled from a human donor with chronic lymphocytic leukemia. The chain couples TRBV11-2 to TRBJ2-5; D ambiguous. Here the CDR3 DNA reads TGTGCCAGCAGTACAGAAGATCAAGAGACCCAGTACTTC. This sequence encodes CASSTEDQETQYF.